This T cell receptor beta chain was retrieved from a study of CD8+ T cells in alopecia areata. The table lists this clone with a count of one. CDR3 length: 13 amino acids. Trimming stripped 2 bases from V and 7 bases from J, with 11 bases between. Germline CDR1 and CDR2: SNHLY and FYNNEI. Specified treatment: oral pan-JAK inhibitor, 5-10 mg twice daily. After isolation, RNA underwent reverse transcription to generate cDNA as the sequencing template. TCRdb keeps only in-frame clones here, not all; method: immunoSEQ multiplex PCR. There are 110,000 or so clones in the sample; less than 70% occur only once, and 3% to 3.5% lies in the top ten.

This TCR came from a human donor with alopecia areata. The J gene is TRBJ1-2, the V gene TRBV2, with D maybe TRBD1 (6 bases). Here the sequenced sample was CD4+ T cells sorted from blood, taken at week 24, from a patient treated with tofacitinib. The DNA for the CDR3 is TGTGCCAGCAGTGAAAGGGGGGTGGGTGGCTACACCTTC. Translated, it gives CASSERGVGGYTF.